A single sample gave rise to the 5 T cell receptor beta chains below, sequenced in a study of OX40 agonist ivuxolimab in advanced cancers. The table came from immunoSEQ multiplex PCR; TCRdb's copy has only in-frame clones and leaves some out. The repertoire holds around 15,000 clones, with 80% to 95% as singletons. The sequencing here drew on CD4+ or CD8+ T cells sorted from blood, taken in a trial of the OX40 agonist ivuxolimab. All receptors derive from an adult with an advanced solid tumor such as melanoma, head and neck, liver or kidney cancer.

This clone was counted a few times. This rearrangement joins TRBV5-8 to TRBJ1-1, with D unresolved. The CDR3 is 15 residues long. Germline assignment: CDR1 SGHTS and CDR2 YDEGEE. Trimming took off 3 bases at V and 5 bases at J, with 17 bases between the two ends. CDR3 residues: CASSSSLGLGTEAFF. In DNA form, the CDR3 reads TGTGCCAGCAGCTCCTCACTTGGCCTGGGGACTGAAGCTTTCTTT.

This chain joins TRBV7-2 and TRBJ2-3, with D perhaps TRBD1 or TRBD2 (5 bases each). The CDR3 has 17 amino acids. CDR1 is SGHTA, CDR2 FQGNSA, per germline. The V and J ends lost 2 bases and 3 bases respectively, with 18 bases between them. CDR3 loop: CASSLSTGPRGTDTQYF. The CDR3 DNA sequence: TGTGCCAGCAGCTTATCAACCGGGCCGAGGGGAACAGATACGCAGTATTTT.

The rearrangement uses TRBV5-4 and TRBJ1-6, with D uncertain. CDR3 length equals 14 residues. The germline gives CDR1 SGHNT, CDR2 YYREEE (reference sequence). V lost 0 bases and J 3 bases, leaving 4 bases between the germline ends. The CDR3 sequence: CASSLDNYNSPLHF. CDR3 sequence (DNA): TGTGCCAGCAGCTTGGACAACTATAATTCACCCCTCCACTTT.

The chain couples TRBV12-5 to TRBJ2-3, with 7 bases that match TRBD2. Looked up from germline, CDR1 is LGHNT and CDR2 is FRNRAP. CDR3 length: 15 amino acids. Trimming cost V 3 bases and J 5 bases; bases outside gene matches: 8. The CDR3 DNA reads TGTGCTAGTGGTTTACCTAGCGGTGGCGGAGATACGCAGTATTTT. Its protein product is CASGLPSGGGDTQYF.

This clone appeared once. The rearrangement joins TRBV28 to TRBJ1-1, with 8 nucleotides matching TRBD1. The V gene end was trimmed by 10 bases and the J gene end by 0 bases; junction bases not matched to a gene: 4. In germline, CDR1 is MDHEN, CDR2 SYDVKM. The CDR3 extends over 13 amino acids. CDR3 DNA: TGTGCCACCAAGGACAGGGTGAACACTGAAGCTTTCTTT. Its translation: CATKDRVNTEAFF.